The rows below give T cell receptor beta chains drawn from one sample of a study of T cells in localized non-small cell lung cancer. Assay used: immunoSEQ multiplex PCR; TCRdb lists only in-frame clones, some missing. The table has 70,000 or so clones, approximately 84% seen once. Specimen: peripheral blood, collected before any cancer treatment. The source is an older female donor with stage I lung adenocarcinoma. CDR3s include the opening cysteine and the closing phenylalanine or tryptophan. Each record gives: D gene, V gene, J gene, clone size, CDR3 protein, CDR3 DNA. A D gene is named only where the DNA matches it firmly. Expanded clones get a size class; other rows say once, few or many, or leave the size out.

D: .
V: TRBV6-1
J: TRBJ2-2
size: .
CDR3: CASSSYTGELFF
DNA: TGTGCCAGCAGCAGCTACACCGGGGAGCTGTTTTTT

D: TRBD1
V: TRBV7-3
J: TRBJ1-2
size: .
CDR3: CASSLEGRGRGGYTF
DNA: TGTGCCAGCAGCTTAGAGGGCAGGGGGCGCGGTGGCTACACCTTC

D: .
V: TRBV15
J: TRBJ1-6
size: .
CDR3: CATRGPNSPLHF
DNA: TGTGCCACCAGGGGGCCCAATTCACCCCTCCACTTT

D: .
V: TRBV5-4
J: TRBJ2-1
size: .
CDR3: CASSSTGRIAKQFF
DNA: TGTGCCAGCAGCTCTACGGGACGTATAGCGAAGCAGTTCTTC

D: .
V: TRBV15
J: TRBJ1-3
size: .
CDR3: CATSRDPGRGNTIYF
DNA: TGTGCCACCAGCAGAGATCCAGGGCGCGGAAACACCATATATTTT

D: TRBD1
V: TRBV5-1
J: TRBJ2-7
size: .
CDR3: CASSFFQGAYEQYF
DNA: TGCGCCAGCAGCTTTTTCCAGGGGGCCTACGAGCAGTACTTC

D: .
V: TRBV10-3
J: TRBJ2-7
size: .
CDR3: CAIFDLQGSEQYF
DNA: TGTGCCATCTTTGATCTACAGGGAAGCGAGCAGTACTTC

D: .
V: TRBV6-5
J: TRBJ2-4
size: few
CDR3: CASPKGMAKNIQYF
DNA: TGTGCCAGCCCTAAGGGGATGGCCAAAAACATTCAGTACTTC

D: TRBD1
V: TRBV13
J: TRBJ1-2
size: once
CDR3: CASSFDRVNGYTF
DNA: TGTGCCAGCAGCTTTGACAGGGTGAATGGCTACACCTTC

D: .
V: TRBV2
J: TRBJ2-7
size: .
CDR3: CASSVGGQAYEQYF
DNA: TGTGCCAGCAGTGTAGGGGGACAAGCCTACGAGCAGTACTTC

D: .
V: TRBV5-1
J: TRBJ2-5
size: .
CDR3: CASSLGVSAETQYF
DNA: TGCGCCAGCAGCTTGGGGGTTAGCGCGGAGACCCAGTACTTC

D: .
V: TRBV19
J: TRBJ1-1
size: .
CDR3: CASSIGSSYSGTEAFF
DNA: TGTGCCAGTAGTATTGGATCAAGCTACTCTGGCACTGAAGCTTTCTTT

D: .
V: TRBV6-1
J: TRBJ2-1
size: .
CDR3: CASSDTGRNLNEQFF
DNA: TGTGCCAGCAGTGATACAGGGAGGAACTTAAATGAGCAGTTCTTC

D: TRBD2
V: TRBV2
J: TRBJ2-7
size: .
CDR3: CASSASGDSYEQYF
DNA: TGTGCCAGCAGCGCTAGCGGGGACTCCTACGAGCAGTACTTC

D: TRBD1
V: TRBV19
J: TRBJ1-2
size: once
CDR3: CASSVDRGTAVWGYTF
DNA: TGTGCCAGTAGTGTGGACAGGGGGACTGCCGTCTGGGGCTACACCTTC

D: TRBD2
V: TRBV2
J: TRBJ2-7
size: once
CDR3: CASSGTSGVSEQYF
DNA: TGTGCCAGCAGCGGAACTAGCGGGGTAAGCGAGCAGTACTTC

D: TRBD2
V: TRBV6-5
J: TRBJ2-7
size: .
CDR3: CASRGTSRGYEQYF
DNA: TGTGCCAGCAGGGGGACTAGCCGCGGCTACGAGCAGTACTTC

D: TRBD2
V: TRBV11-1
J: TRBJ2-7
size: once
CDR3: CASTSLAGAYEQYF
DNA: TGTGCCAGCACCTCCTTAGCGGGAGCCTACGAGCAGTACTTC

D: TRBD2
V: TRBV7-9
J: TRBJ2-2
size: .
CDR3: CASSFPTSGSFGSTGELFF
DNA: TGTGCCAGCAGCTTCCCGACTAGCGGGAGCTTCGGAAGCACCGGGGAGCTGTTTTTT

D: .
V: TRBV14
J: TRBJ2-3
size: once
CDR3: CASSQDGQWTDTQYF
DNA: TGTGCCAGCAGCCAAGATGGGCAGTGGACAGATACGCAGTATTTT

D: TRBD1
V: TRBV28
J: TRBJ1-2
size: .
CDR3: CASSSGQGGSGYTF
DNA: TGTGCCAGCAGTTCGGGACAGGGTGGTAGTGGCTACACCTTC

D: .
V: TRBV5-1
J: TRBJ2-5
size: .
CDR3: CASSLGGGSQETQYF
DNA: TGCGCCAGCAGCTTAGGAGGAGGTTCCCAAGAGACCCAGTACTTC

D: .
V: TRBV10-3
J: TRBJ2-7
size: .
CDR3: CAISDYSDSYEQYF
DNA: TGTGCCATCAGTGATTATAGCGACTCCTACGAGCAGTACTTC

D: .
V: TRBV28
J: TRBJ1-5
size: .
CDR3: CASSLGGAGGQPQHF
DNA: TGTGCCAGCAGTTTAGGGGGGGCAGGTGGTCAGCCCCAGCATTTT

D: .
V: TRBV29-1
J: TRBJ1-2
size: .
CDR3: CSVEGTVGGGYTF
DNA: TGCAGCGTTGAGGGGACGGTGGGAGGCGGCTACACCTTC

D: .
V: TRBV11-3
J: TRBJ2-1
size: .
CDR3: CASSLERDTYNEQFF
DNA: TGTGCCAGCAGCTTAGAGAGGGATACCTACAATGAGCAGTTCTTC

D: TRBD2
V: TRBV7-2
J: TRBJ2-3
size: .
CDR3: CASSSRLAGARTDTQYF
DNA: TGTGCCAGCAGCTCCAGACTAGCGGGGGCCCGCACAGATACGCAGTATTTT

D: .
V: TRBV27
J: TRBJ2-1
size: .
CDR3: CASSFGRAYNEQFF
DNA: TGTGCCAGCAGTTTCGGCAGGGCCTACAATGAGCAGTTCTTC

D: .
V: TRBV7-3
J: TRBJ2-7
size: few
CDR3: CASSLTAGVSPYEQYF
DNA: TGTGCCAGCAGCTTAACGGCAGGAGTGAGCCCCTACGAGCAGTACTTC

D: .
V: TRBV5-1
J: TRBJ2-5
size: .
CDR3: CASSLPSGGETQYF
DNA: TGCGCCAGCAGCCTACCTAGTGGCGGAGAGACCCAGTACTTC

D: .
V: TRBV5-6
J: TRBJ1-2
size: .
CDR3: CASSPHNYGYTF
DNA: TGTGCCAGCAGTCCCCATAACTATGGCTACACCTTC

D: .
V: TRBV4-1
J: TRBJ1-2
size: .
CDR3: CASSLPTPNYGYTF
DNA: TGCGCCAGCAGCCTACCGACGCCGAACTATGGCTACACCTTC

D: .
V: TRBV29-1
J: TRBJ2-5
size: few
CDR3: CSVAHQETQYF
DNA: TGCAGCGTTGCCCACCAAGAGACCCAGTACTTC

D: TRBD1
V: TRBV2
J: TRBJ2-3
size: .
CDR3: CASRDRGSPDTQYF
DNA: TGTGCCAGCAGGGACAGGGGGTCGCCAGATACGCAGTATTTT

D: TRBD2
V: TRBV2
J: TRBJ2-5
size: .
CDR3: CASELGGGALETQYF
DNA: TGTGCCAGCGAGTTGGGCGGGGGGGCGTTAGAGACCCAGTACTTC

D: .
V: TRBV5-4
J: TRBJ1-1
size: .
CDR3: CASSLGRNTEAFF
DNA: TGTGCCAGCAGCTTGGGTAGGAACACTGAAGCTTTCTTT

D: .
V: TRBV5-4
J: TRBJ2-3
size: .
CDR3: CASSPFASTDTQYF
DNA: TGTGCCAGCAGCCCCTTCGCGAGCACAGATACGCAGTATTTT

D: .
V: TRBV6-4
J: TRBJ1-2
size: .
CDR3: CASSEGIGYGYTF
DNA: TGTGCCAGCAGTGAAGGGATAGGCTATGGCTACACCTTC

D: .
V: TRBV4-3
J: TRBJ2-7
size: .
CDR3: CASSQVQHQRSKSYEQYF
DNA: TGCGCCAGCAGCCAAGTCCAGCACCAGCGGTCTAAGTCCTACGAGCAGTACTTC

D: .
V: TRBV28
J: TRBJ2-1
size: .
CDR3: CAGQGGHNEQFF
DNA: TGTGCGGGCCAGGGGGGCCACAATGAGCAGTTCTTC

D: .
V: TRBV29-1
J: TRBJ2-2
size: few
CDR3: CSVGTSMQAGELFF
DNA: TGCAGCGTTGGTACTAGCATGCAAGCCGGGGAGCTGTTTTTT

D: .
V: TRBV28
J: TRBJ1-4
size: .
CDR3: CASRLGLPNEKLFF
DNA: TGTGCCAGCAGGCTGGGGCTCCCTAATGAAAAACTGTTTTTT

D: .
V: TRBV28
J: TRBJ2-5
size: .
CDR3: CASSFQGPSGTQYF
DNA: TGTGCCAGCAGCTTCCAGGGGCCCTCGGGGACCCAGTACTTC

D: .
V: TRBV9
J: TRBJ2-3
size: .
CDR3: CASSPPTDTQYF
DNA: TGTGCCAGCAGCCCCCCCACAGATACGCAGTATTTT

D: .
V: TRBV7-9
J: TRBJ2-1
size: once
CDR3: CASSSGGLYNEQFF
DNA: TGTGCCAGCAGCTCCGGAGGGCTCTACAATGAGCAGTTCTTC

D: TRBD1
V: TRBV5-1
J: TRBJ1-1
size: .
CDR3: CASTTGTQGTAFF
DNA: TGCGCCAGCACCACGGGGACACAGGGGACAGCTTTCTTT

D: .
V: TRBV6-1
J: TRBJ1-2
size: few
CDR3: CASSLTGGGYTF
DNA: TGTGCCAGCAGTTTGACAGGTGGCGGCTACACCTTC

D: .
V: TRBV7-2
J: TRBJ2-7
size: .
CDR3: CASSLVAGSYEQYF
DNA: TGTGCCAGCAGCTTAGTCGCGGGGTCCTACGAGCAGTACTTC

D: .
V: TRBV7-2
J: TRBJ1-3
size: .
CDR3: CASSLEGQYSGNTIYF
DNA: TGTGCCAGCAGCTTAGAGGGGCAGTACTCTGGAAACACCATATATTTT

D: .
V: TRBV7-8
J: TRBJ2-7
size: .
CDR3: CASSQSRDYEQYF
DNA: TGTGCCAGCAGCCAGTCCCGGGACTACGAGCAGTACTTC

D: .
V: TRBV5-5
J: TRBJ2-3
size: .
CDR3: CASSLLMASTDTQYF
DNA: TGTGCCAGCAGCTTGCTAATGGCCTCCACAGATACGCAGTATTTT

D: TRBD1
V: TRBV2
J: TRBJ2-1
size: few
CDR3: CASRATGGTSYNEQFF
DNA: TGTGCCAGCAGGGCTACAGGGGGCACCTCCTACAATGAGCAGTTCTTC

D: .
V: TRBV9
J: TRBJ2-1
size: .
CDR3: CASSVVGGTYNEQFF
DNA: TGTGCCAGCAGCGTAGTTGGGGGAACCTACAATGAGCAGTTCTTC

D: .
V: TRBV2
J: TRBJ2-2
size: .
CDR3: CASSAGGGTGELFF
DNA: TGTGCCAGCAGTGCTGGGGGTGGTACCGGGGAGCTGTTTTTT

D: TRBD1
V: TRBV11-3
J: TRBJ1-2
size: .
CDR3: CASSLTGGGYGYTF
DNA: TGTGCCAGCAGCTTAACAGGGGGAGGCTATGGCTACACCTTC